These 22 T cell receptor beta chains share one sample of origin, sequenced in a study of blood T cell repertoires in COVID-19. TCRdb's table, derived via immunoSEQ multiplex PCR, lists solely in-frame clones and lacks some. Here the sample spans around 290,000 clones, approximately 86% being singletons. Sequencing was performed on peripheral blood. These receptors were taken from a woman aged 70-85 years with COVID-19, enrolled during active disease.

V and J are TRBV27 and TRBJ2-1; 10 nucleotides line up with TRBD2. The V segment lost 7 bases and the J segment 5 bases; nucleotides outside the gene matches: 8. CDR1 is MNHEY and CDR2 is SMNVEV in the germline V gene (reference sequence). This CDR3 contains 15 residues. The DNA of the CDR3 is TGTGCCAGCACCATAGGGCTAGCGGGGGACAATGAGCAGTTCTTC. Translating gives CASTIGLAGDNEQFF.

V is TRBV27 and J is TRBJ2-7, with D maybe TRBD1 (6 bases). The V end lost 3 bases, the J end lost 2 bases, and 11 bases lay between the germline ends. Germline-derived CDR1 and CDR2 are MNHEY and SMNVEV (reference sequence). This CDR3 contains 14 residues. CDR3 sequence reads: CASSFSAGAYEQYF. The CDR3 bases are TGTGCCAGCAGTTTTAGCGCAGGGGCCTACGAGCAGTACTTC.

V is TRBV3-1 (or the pseudogene TRBV3-2) and J is TRBJ2-1; no firm D call. Per the germline V gene, CDR1 is LGHDT and CDR2 is YNNKEL (reference sequence). The germline V and J ends were trimmed by 1 base and 0 bases, with 10 bases remaining between them. The CDR3 has 16 amino acids. The DNA of the CDR3 is TGTGCCAGCAGCCAAGCGTTCGGTAGCTCCTACAATGAGCAGTTCTTC. Encoded protein: CASSQAFGSSYNEQFF.

This sequence joins TRBV24-1 and TRBJ2-2; 7 nucleotides align to TRBD1. CDR3 length: 12 amino acids. V gave up 9 bases and J gave up 6 bases; unmatched junction bases: 3. Germline loops: CDR1 KGHDR, CDR2 SFDVKD. The DNA of the CDR3 is TGTGCCACCGAGGGGGCCCCCGGGGAGCTGTTTTTT. Translating gives CATEGAPGELFF.

The chain has TRBV18 and TRBJ1-2, with D maybe TRBD1 (5 bases). V was cut by 5 bases and J by 2 bases, with 15 bases left in between. The germline CDR1 and CDR2 sequences are KGHSH and LQKENI. The CDR3 is made up of 15 amino acids. DNA of the CDR3: TGTGCCAGCTCAGTTACAGGTACCTCAAACTATGGCTACACCTTC. The encoded protein is CASSVTGTSNYGYTF.

This clone was observed a few times. The chain combines TRBV9 with TRBJ1-1, with 8 bases fitting TRBD1. Germline CDR1 SGDLS, CDR2 YYNGEE. The CDR3 is 12 residues long. V shed 3 bases, J shed 10 bases, and the junction held 5 bases outside the gene matches. The CDR3 sequence: CASSGSGQGAFF. In nucleotides, the CDR3 is TGTGCCAGCAGCGGATCAGGACAGGGAGCTTTCTTT.

V and J are TRBV19 and TRBJ1-6; D remains ambiguous. V lost 1 base, J lost 6 bases, and 7 bases lay in between. The CDR3 is 14 amino acids. Germline CDR1 is LNHDA and CDR2 is SQIVND (reference sequence). In nucleotides, the CDR3 is TGTGCCAGTAGTATAGCTCGGGGTAATTCACCCCTCCACTTT. Protein sequence: CASSIARGNSPLHF. Filled out from reference TRBV19 and TRBJ1-6, the complete variable domain reads DGGITQSPKYLFRKEGQNVTLSCEQNLNHDAMYWYRQDPGQGLRLIYYSQIVNDFQKGDIAEGYSVSREKKESFPLTVTSAQKNPTAFYLCASSIARGNSPLHFGNGTRLTVT.

The chain employs TRBV21-1 and TRBJ1-5; the table's D call, TRBD1, has no DNA check behind it. TRBV21-1 is a listed pseudogene. The CDR3 totals 15 residues. CDR3 sequence (DNA): TGTGCCAGCAGCAAAATTCCCGGACAGGCCCAGCCCCAGCATTTT. Translated: CASSKIPGQAQPQHF.

This clone appeared a single time. The chain links TRBV18 to TRBJ1-4; no clear D gene. V shed 1 base and J shed 3 bases, with 9 bases lying between them. CDR3 length equals 15 residues. Per the germline V gene, CDR1 is KGHSH and CDR2 is LQKENI. The CDR3 DNA reads as TGTGCCAGCTCACCACTAAGGGAGGCTAATGAAAAACTGTTTTTT. Amino acid sequence: CASSPLREANEKLFF.

CDR3 sequence: CAWRFPRQGNTEAFF. The CDR3 region has the DNA TGTGCCTGGAGATTTCCTCGACAGGGGAACACTGAAGCTTTCTTT. The rearrangement joins TRBV30 to TRBJ1-1; TRBD1 agrees at 7 bases. V trimming: 3 bases; J trimming: 1 base; junction bases outside the gene matches: 8. Germline V lookup: CDR1 GTSNPN, CDR2 SVGIG (reference sequence). CDR3 length equals 15 residues. The full variable domain, rest sourced from reference TRBV30 and TRBJ1-1, is SQTIHQWPATLVQPVGSPLSLECTVEGTSNPNLYWYRQAAGRGLQLLFYSVGIGQISSEVPQNLSASRPQDRQFILSSKKLLLSDSGFYLCAWRFPRQGNTEAFFGQGTRLTVV.

This clone was seen a few times. The genes are TRBV27 and TRBJ1-1; 8 bases fit TRBD1. Losses at the gene ends were 5 bases for V and 11 bases for J; bases not matched to a gene: 13. Germline assignment: CDR1 MNHEY and CDR2 SMNVEV (reference sequence). The CDR3 runs 14 residues. The CDR3, as DNA: TGTGCCAGCAGTCTCTCAAGGACAGGGTTCATGGCTTTCTTT. Amino acids: CASSLSRTGFMAFF.

The chain employs TRBV5-8 and TRBJ2-7, with a tentative D call TRBD1 (5 bases). Germline lookup yields CDR1 SGHTS and CDR2 YDEGEE. V shed 10 bases and J shed 0 bases, with 14 bases lying between them. CDR3 size: 13 residues. The CDR3 sequence is CAGGPRGSYEQYF. DNA of the CDR3: TGTGCCGGCGGACCAAGGGGCTCCTACGAGCAGTACTTC.

The chain joins TRBV19 to TRBJ1-6, with a possible D match to TRBD1 (5 bases). Germline CDR1 and CDR2: LNHDA and SQIVND (reference sequence). Trimming shortened V by 4 bases and J by 10 bases, and 11 bases separated the two germline ends. The length of the CDR3 is 13 residues. CDR3 sequence: CASSNWDSSPLHF. Written as DNA, the CDR3 is TGTGCCAGTAGTAATTGGGACTCCTCACCCCTCCACTTT.

This sequence joins TRBV27 and TRBJ1-3, with D possibly being TRBD1 (5 bases). CDR3 length equals 15 residues. V was shortened by 6 bases and J by 0 bases, with 12 bases between the two germline ends. Looked up from germline, CDR1 is MNHEY and CDR2 is SMNVEV (reference sequence). The CDR3 bases are TGTGCCAGCAGCCCGACAGTAGACTCTGGAAACACCATATATTTT. This translates into CASSPTVDSGNTIYF.

The chain uses TRBV6-2 or TRBV6-3 and TRBJ1-1; 8 nucleotides agree with TRBD1. The CDR3 sequence is 16 residues long. CDR1 MNHEY and CDR2 SVGEGT come from the germline V gene. V lost 4 bases, J lost 1 base, and 8 bases stayed unmatched. CDR3 coding DNA: TGTGCCAGCAGTTCGTCTCCGGGACAGGCGAACACTGAAGCTTTCTTT. Its translation: CASSSSPGQANTEAFF.

The rearrangement joins TRBV5-8 to TRBJ1-5; no firm D call. Germline V lookup: CDR1 SGHTS, CDR2 YDEGEE. The CDR3 covers 14 residues. V lost 2 bases and J 0 bases, leaving 6 bases between the germline ends. CDR3 coding DNA: TGTGCCAGCAGCTTCGTCGGTAGCAATCAGCCCCAGCATTTT. It is translated as CASSFVGSNQPQHF.

This clone turned up a few times. This chain joins TRBV5-1 and TRBJ2-1; no clear D gene. The CDR3 is 15 residues long. Trimming took 3 bases from V and 0 from J, leaving 10 bases between them. CDR1 and CDR2 from the germline V gene are SGHRS and YFSETQ. CDR3 nucleotide sequence: TGCGCCAGCAGCTCTACGCTGAGCTCCTACAATGAGCAGTTCTTC. Translated, it gives CASSSTLSSYNEQFF.

The CDR3: CASIPSQTPILTRGGVVAFF. In DNA, the CDR3 is TGTGCCAGCATCCCTTCGCAAACACCTATCCTTACACGGGGGGGCGTTGTAGCTTTCTTT. The chain links TRBV6-4 to TRBJ1-1; the D gene is possibly TRBD1 (6 bases). The V end lost 7 bases, the J end lost 10 bases, and 40 bases lay between the germline ends. This CDR3 has 20 amino acids. CDR1 is MRHNA and CDR2 is SNTAGT in the germline V gene.

V and J are TRBV18 and TRBJ1-3; D uncertain. V lost 3 bases to trimming and J lost 3 bases, with 18 bases between them. The CDR3 length is 17 residues. Per germline, CDR1 KGHSH and CDR2 LQKENI. DNA for the CDR3: TGTGCCAGCTCACCGACTCCTTCACGGCGGTATGGAAACACCATATATTTT. Translation: CASSPTPSRRYGNTIYF.

The V and J genes are TRBV5-1 and TRBJ1-1; 10 bases are shared with TRBD1. Germline values: CDR1 SGHRS, CDR2 YFSETQ. V shed 6 bases, J shed 1 base, and the junction held 12 bases outside the gene matches. CDR3 length: 17 residues. CDR3 bases: TGCGCCAGCAACCCTAAGACAGGGGGCTACGGGAACACTGAAGCTTTCTTT. It is translated as CASNPKTGGYGNTEAFF.

The J gene is TRBJ2-3, the V gene TRBV5-1; D is perhaps TRBD2 (6 bases). Trimming shortened V by 4 bases and J by 2 bases, and 17 bases separated the two germline ends. Looked up from germline, CDR1 is SGHRS and CDR2 is YFSETQ. The CDR3 has 16 amino acids. CDR3 nucleotide sequence: TGCGCCAGCAGCCTAGGTACTGGGGGGATCACAGATACGCAGTATTTT. Encoded protein: CASSLGTGGITDTQYF.

The J gene is TRBJ2-7, the V gene TRBV29-1; D is unclear. The V gene's germline CDR1 is SQVTM and CDR2 ANQGSEA. The length of the CDR3 is 13 residues. The V end was cut by 5 bases, the J end by 0 bases, with 11 bases between. As DNA, the CDR3 is TGCAGCGTTAGAGTATTGAGCTCCTACGAGCAGTACTTC. Translation: CSVRVLSSYEQYF.